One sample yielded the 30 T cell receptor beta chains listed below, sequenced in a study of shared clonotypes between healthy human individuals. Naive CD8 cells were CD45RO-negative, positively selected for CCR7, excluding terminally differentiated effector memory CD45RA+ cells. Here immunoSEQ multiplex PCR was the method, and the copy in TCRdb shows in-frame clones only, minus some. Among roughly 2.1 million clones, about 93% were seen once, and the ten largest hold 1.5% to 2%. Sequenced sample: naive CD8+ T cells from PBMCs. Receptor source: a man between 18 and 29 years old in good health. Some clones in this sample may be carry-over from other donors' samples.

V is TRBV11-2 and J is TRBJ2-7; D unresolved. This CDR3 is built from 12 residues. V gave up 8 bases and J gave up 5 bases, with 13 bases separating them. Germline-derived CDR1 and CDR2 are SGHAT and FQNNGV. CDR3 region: CASGAALNEQYF. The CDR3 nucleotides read TGTGCCAGCGGCGCCGCACTGAACGAGCAGTACTTC.

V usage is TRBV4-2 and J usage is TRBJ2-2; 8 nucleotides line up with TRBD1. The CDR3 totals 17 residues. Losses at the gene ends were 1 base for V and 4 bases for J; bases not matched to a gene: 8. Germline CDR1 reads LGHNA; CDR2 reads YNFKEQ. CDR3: CASSQGGQGMGTGELFF. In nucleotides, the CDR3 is TGTGCCAGCAGCCAAGGTGGACAGGGAATGGGCACCGGGGAGCTGTTTTTT.

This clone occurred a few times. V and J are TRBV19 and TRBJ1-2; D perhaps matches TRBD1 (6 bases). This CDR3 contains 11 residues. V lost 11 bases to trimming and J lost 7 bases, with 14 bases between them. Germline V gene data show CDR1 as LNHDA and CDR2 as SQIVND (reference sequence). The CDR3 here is CAARRGGGYTF. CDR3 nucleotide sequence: TGTGCCGCCCGAAGGGGGGGTGGCTACACCTTC. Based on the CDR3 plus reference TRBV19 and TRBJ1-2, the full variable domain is DGGITQSPKYLFRKEGQNVTLSCEQNLNHDAMYWYRQDPGQGLRLIYYSQIVNDFQKGDIAEGYSVSREKKESFPLTVTSAQKNPTAFYLCAARRGGGYTFGSGTRLTVV.

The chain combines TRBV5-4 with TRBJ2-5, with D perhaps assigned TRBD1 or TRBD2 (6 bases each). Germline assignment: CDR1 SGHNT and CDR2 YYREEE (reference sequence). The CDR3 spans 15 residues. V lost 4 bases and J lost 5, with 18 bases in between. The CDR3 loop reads CASSLIWGAEETQYF. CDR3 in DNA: TGTGCCAGCAGCCTAATATGGGGGGCCGAGGAGACCCAGTACTTC.

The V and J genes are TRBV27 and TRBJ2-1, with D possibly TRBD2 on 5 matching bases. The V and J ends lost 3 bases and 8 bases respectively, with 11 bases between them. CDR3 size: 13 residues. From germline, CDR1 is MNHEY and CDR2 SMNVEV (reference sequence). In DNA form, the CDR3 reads TGTGCCAGCAGTTTCCATCCGAGGGATGAGCAGTTCTTC. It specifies CASSFHPRDEQFF.

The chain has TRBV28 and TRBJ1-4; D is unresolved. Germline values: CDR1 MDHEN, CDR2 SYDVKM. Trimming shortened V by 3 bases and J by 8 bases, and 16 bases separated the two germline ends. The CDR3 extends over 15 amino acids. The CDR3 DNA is TGTGCCAGCAGTTTGCACGGCGGTCGGTCCGAAAAACTGTTTTTT. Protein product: CASSLHGGRSEKLFF. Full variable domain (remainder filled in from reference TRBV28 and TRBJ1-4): DVKVTQSSRYLVKRTGEKVFLECVQDMDHENMFWYRQDPGLGLRLIYFSYDVKMKEKGDIPEGYSVSREKKERFSLILESASTNQTSMYLCASSLHGGRSEKLFFGSGTQLSVL.

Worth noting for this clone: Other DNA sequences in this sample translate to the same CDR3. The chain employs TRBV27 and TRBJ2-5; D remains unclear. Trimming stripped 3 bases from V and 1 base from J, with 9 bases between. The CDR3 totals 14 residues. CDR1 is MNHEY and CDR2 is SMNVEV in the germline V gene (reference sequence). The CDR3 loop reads CASSFRAPQETQYF. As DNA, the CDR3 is TGTGCCAGCAGTTTTAGAGCCCCCCAAGAGACCCAGTACTTC.

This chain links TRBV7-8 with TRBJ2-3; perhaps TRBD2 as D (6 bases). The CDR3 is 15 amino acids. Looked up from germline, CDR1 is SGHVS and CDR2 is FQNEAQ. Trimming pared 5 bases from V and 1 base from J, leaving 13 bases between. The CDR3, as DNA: TGTGCCAGCAGCCCCGCGGGGTGGGGCACAGATACGCAGTATTTT. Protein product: CASSPAGWGTDTQYF.

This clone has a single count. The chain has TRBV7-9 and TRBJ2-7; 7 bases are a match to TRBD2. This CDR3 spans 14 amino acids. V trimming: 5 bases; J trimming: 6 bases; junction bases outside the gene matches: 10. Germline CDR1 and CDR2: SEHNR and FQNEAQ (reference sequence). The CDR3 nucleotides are TGTGCCAGCAGCCCCCCCGCGGGAGAACCCGAGCAGTACTTC. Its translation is CASSPPAGEPEQYF.

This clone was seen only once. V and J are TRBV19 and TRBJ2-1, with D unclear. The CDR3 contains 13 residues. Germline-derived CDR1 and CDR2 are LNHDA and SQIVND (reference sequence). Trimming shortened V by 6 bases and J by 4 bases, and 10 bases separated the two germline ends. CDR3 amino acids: CASSSSPYNEQFF. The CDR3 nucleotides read TGTGCCAGTAGCAGTAGTCCTTACAATGAGCAGTTCTTC.

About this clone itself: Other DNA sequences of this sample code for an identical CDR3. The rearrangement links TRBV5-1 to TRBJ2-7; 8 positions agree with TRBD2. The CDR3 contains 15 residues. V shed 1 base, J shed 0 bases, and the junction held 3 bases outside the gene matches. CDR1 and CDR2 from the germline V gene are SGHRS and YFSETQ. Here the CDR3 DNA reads TGCGCCAGCAGCTTGTCCAGCGGGAGCTCCTACGAGCAGTACTTC. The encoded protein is CASSLSSGSSYEQYF.

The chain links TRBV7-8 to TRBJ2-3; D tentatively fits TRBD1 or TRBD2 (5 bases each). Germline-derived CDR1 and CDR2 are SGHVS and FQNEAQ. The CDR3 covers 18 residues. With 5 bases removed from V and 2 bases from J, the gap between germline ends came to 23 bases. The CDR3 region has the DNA TGTGCCAGCAGCGGTGGAACCGGGGCCACCGTAATCACAGATACGCAGTATTTT. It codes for CASSGGTGATVITDTQYF.

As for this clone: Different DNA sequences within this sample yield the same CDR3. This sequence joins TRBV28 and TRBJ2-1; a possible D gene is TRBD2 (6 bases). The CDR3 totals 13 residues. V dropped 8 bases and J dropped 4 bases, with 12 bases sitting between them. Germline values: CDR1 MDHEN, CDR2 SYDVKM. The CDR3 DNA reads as TGTGCCAGCGGTAGCGGTTTATACAATGAGCAGTTCTTC. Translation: CASGSGLYNEQFF.

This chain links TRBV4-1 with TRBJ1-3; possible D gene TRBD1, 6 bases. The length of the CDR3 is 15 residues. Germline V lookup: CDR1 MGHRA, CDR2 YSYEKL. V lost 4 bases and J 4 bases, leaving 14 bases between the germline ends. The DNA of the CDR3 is TGCGCCAGCAGCCTTGTAGGGGGAAGGGGAAACACCATATATTTT. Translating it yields CASSLVGGRGNTIYF.

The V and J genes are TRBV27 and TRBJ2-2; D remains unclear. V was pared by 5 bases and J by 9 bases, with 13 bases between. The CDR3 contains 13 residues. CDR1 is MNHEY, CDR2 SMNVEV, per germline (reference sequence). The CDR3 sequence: CASSPYTPRELFF. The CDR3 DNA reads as TGTGCCAGCAGTCCTTACACCCCACGGGAGCTGTTTTTT.

CDR3 in DNA: TGCGCCAGCAGCCAAGATCCGGGTACAGGGGTACGAGGCGAGCAGTACTTC. Encoded protein: CASSQDPGTGVRGEQYF. The rearrangement joins TRBV4-1 to TRBJ2-7, with 7 bases lining up with TRBD1. The CDR3 contains 17 residues. CDR1 is MGHRA, CDR2 YSYEKL, per germline. The J segment lost 6 bases and the V segment lost 0 bases, leaving 14 bases of the junction unmatched.

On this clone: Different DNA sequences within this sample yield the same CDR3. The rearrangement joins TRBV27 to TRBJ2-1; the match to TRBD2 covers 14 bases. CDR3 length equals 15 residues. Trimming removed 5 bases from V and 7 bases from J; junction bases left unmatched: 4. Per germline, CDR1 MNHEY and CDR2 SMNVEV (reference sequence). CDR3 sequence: CASSAGTSGRNEQFF. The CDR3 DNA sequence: TGTGCCAGCAGTGCCGGGACTAGCGGGAGAAATGAGCAGTTCTTC.

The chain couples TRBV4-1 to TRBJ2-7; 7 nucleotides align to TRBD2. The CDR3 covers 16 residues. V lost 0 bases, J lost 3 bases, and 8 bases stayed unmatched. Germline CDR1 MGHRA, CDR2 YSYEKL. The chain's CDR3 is CASSQDEGGRGYEQYF. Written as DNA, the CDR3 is TGCGCCAGCAGCCAAGATGAGGGCGGGAGAGGCTACGAGCAGTACTTC.

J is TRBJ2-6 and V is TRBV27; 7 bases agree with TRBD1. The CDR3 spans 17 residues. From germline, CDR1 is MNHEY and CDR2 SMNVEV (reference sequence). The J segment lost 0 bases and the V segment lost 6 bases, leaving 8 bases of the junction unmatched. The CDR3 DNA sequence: TGTGCCAGCAGCTCAACAGGGGTGATCTCTGGGGCCAACGTCCTGACTTTC. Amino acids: CASSSTGVISGANVLTF. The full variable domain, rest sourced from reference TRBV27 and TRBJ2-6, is EAQVTQNPRYLITVTGKKLTVTCSQNMNHEYMSWYRQDPGLGLRQIYYSMNVEVTDKGDVPEGYKVSRKEKRNFPLILESPSPNQTSLYFCASSSTGVISGANVLTFGAGSRLTVL.

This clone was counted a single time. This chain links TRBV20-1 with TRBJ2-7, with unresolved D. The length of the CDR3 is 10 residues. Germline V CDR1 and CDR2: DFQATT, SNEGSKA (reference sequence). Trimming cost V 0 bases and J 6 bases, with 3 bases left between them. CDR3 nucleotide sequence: TGCAGTGCTAGAGATGTCGAGCAGTACTTC. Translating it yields CSARDVEQYF.

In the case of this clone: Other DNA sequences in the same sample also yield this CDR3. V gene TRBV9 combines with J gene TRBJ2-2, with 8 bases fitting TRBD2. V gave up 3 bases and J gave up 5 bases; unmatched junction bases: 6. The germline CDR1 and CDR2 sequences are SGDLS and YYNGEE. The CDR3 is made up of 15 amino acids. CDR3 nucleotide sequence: TGTGCCAGCAGCGGGGGGACGGGAGGGACCGGGGAGCTGTTTTTT. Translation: CASSGGTGGTGELFF. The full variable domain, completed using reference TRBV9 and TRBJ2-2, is DSGVTQTPKHLITATGQRVTLRCSPRSGDLSVYWYQQSLDQGLQFLIQYYNGEERAKGNILERFSAQQFPDLHSELNLSSLELGDSALYFCASSGGTGGTGELFFGEGSRLTVL.

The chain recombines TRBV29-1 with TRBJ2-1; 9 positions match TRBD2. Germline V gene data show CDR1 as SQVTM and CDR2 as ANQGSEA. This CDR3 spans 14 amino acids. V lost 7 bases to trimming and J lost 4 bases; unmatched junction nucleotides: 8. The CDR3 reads CSAPAGGGYNEQFF. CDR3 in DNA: TGCAGCGCCCCAGCGGGAGGCGGGTACAATGAGCAGTTCTTC.

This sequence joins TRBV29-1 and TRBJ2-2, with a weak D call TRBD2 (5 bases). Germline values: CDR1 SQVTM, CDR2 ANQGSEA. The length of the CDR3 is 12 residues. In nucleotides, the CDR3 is TGCGGGAGCCCAGGAACCACCGGGGAGCTGTTTTTT. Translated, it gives CGSPGTTGELFF.

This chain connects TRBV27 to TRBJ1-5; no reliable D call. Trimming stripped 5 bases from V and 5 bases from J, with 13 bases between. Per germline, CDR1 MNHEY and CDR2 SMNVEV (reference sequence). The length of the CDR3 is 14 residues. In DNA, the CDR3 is TGTGCCAGCAGTGTACTAGCCGGGGATCAGCCCCAGCATTTT. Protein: CASSVLAGDQPQHF.

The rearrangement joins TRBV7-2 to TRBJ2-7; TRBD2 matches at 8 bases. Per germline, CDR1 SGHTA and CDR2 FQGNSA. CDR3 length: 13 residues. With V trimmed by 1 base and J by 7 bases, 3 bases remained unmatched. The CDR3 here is CASSLGGLGEQYF. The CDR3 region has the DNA TGTGCCAGCAGCTTAGGGGGACTAGGGGAGCAGTACTTC.

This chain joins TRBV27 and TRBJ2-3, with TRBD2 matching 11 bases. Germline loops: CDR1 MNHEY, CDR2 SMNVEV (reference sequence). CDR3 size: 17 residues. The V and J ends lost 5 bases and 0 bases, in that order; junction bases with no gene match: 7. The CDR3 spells CASSEAGTSGSTDTQYF. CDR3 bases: TGTGCCAGCAGTGAAGCCGGGACTAGCGGTAGCACAGATACGCAGTATTTT.

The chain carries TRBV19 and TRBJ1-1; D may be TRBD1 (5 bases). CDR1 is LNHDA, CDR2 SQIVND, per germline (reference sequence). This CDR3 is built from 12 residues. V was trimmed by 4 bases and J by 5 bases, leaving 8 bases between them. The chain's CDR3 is CASSKRGTEAFF. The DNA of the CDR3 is TGTGCCAGTAGTAAACGGGGGACTGAAGCTTTCTTT.

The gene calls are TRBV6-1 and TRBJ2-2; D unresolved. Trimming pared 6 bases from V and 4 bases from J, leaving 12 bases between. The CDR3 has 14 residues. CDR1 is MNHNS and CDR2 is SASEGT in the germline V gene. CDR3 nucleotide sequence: TGTGCCAGCAGCGCTATAGTGGGCACCGGGGAGCTGTTTTTT. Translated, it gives CASSAIVGTGELFF.

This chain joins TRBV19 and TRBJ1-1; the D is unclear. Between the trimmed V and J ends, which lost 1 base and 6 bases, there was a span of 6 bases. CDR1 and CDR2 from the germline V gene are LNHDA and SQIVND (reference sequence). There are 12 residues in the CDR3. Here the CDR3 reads CASSIAGPEAFF. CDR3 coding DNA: TGTGCCAGTAGTATAGCTGGGCCTGAAGCTTTCTTT.

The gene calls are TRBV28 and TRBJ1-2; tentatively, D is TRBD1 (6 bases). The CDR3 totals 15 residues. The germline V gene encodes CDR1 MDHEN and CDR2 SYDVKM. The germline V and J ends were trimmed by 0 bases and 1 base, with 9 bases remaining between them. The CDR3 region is CASSLWQDSNYGYTF. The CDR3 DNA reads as TGTGCCAGCAGTTTATGGCAGGACAGTAACTATGGCTACACCTTC.